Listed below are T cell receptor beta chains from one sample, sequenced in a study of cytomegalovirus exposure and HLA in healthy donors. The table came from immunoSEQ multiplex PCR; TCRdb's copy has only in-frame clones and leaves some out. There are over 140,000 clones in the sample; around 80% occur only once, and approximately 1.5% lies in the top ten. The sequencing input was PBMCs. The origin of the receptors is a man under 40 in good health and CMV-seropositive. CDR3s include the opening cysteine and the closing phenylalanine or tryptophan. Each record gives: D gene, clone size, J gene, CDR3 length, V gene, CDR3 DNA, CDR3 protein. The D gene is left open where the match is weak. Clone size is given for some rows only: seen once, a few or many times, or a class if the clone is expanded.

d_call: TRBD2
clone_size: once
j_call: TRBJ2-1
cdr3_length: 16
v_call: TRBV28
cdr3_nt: TGTGCCAGCAGTTCCGCGACTAGCGGGAGTCTCAATGAGCAGTTCTTC
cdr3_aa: CASSSATSGSLNEQFF

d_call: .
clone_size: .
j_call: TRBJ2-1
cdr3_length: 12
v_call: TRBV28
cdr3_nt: TGTGCCAGCAGTTTAGCGGACAATGAGCAGTTCTTC
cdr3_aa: CASSLADNEQFF

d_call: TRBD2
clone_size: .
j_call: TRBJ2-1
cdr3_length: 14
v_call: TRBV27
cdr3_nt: TGTGCCAGCAGTTCGGGGGGCTCCTACAATGAGCAGTTCTTC
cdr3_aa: CASSSGGSYNEQFF

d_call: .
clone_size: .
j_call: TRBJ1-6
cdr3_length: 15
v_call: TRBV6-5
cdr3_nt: TGTGCCAGCAGGACACAGGGACCTAGTAATTCACCCCTCCACTTT
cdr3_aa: CASRTQGPSNSPLHF

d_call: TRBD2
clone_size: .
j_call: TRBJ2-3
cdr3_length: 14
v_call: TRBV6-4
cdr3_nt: TGTGCCAGCAGCCTAGCGGGAGAGGGAGATACGCAGTATTTT
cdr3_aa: CASSLAGEGDTQYF

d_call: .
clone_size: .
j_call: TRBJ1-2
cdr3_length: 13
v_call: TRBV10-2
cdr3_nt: TGCGCCAGCAGTGGTACAGGAGAATATGGCTACACCTTC
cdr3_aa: CASSGTGEYGYTF

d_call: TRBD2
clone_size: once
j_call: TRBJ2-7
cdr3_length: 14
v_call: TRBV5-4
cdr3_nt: TGTGCCAGCAGCTTCGGGACTAGTAGGTACGAGCAGTACTTC
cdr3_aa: CASSFGTSRYEQYF

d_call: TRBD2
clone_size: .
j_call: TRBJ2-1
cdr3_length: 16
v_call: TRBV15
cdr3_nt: TGTGCCACCAGCAGAGTCGGGGGGGGGTCCTACAATGAGCAGTTCTTC
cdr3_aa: CATSRVGGGSYNEQFF

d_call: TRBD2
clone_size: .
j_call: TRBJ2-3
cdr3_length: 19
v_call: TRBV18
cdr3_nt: TGTGCCAGCTCACCATTACTAGCGGGGGCCTCCCGGAGGTCAGATACGCAGTATTTT
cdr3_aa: CASSPLLAGASRRSDTQYF

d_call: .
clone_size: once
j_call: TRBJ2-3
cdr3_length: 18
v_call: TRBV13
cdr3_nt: TGTGCCAGCAGCATAACCGGACTATCCGCGGGACGCACAGATACGCAGTATTTT
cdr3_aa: CASSITGLSAGRTDTQYF

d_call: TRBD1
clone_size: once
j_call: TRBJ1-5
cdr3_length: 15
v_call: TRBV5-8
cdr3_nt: TGTGCCAGCAGGGCCGGGACAGTAGGCAATCAGCCCCAGCATTTT
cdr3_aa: CASRAGTVGNQPQHF

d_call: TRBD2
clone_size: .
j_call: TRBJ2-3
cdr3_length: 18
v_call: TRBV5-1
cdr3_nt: TGCGCCAGCAGCTTGGCCCCGGGGGGGGTACTTAGCACAGATACGCAGTATTTT
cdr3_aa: CASSLAPGGVLSTDTQYF

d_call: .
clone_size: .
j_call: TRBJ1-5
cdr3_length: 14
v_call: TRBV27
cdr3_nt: TGTGCCAGCAGTTCCGGCGGGGTAGGCCAGCCCCAGCATTTT
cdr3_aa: CASSSGGVGQPQHF

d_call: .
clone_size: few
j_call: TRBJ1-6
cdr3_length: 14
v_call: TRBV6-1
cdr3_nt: TGTGCCGGGACCGCAGGGGCGGATAATTCACCCCTCCACTTT
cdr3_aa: CAGTAGADNSPLHF

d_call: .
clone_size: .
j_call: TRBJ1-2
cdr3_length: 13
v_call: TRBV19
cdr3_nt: TGTGCCAGTACTCTGGGAGCAAACTATGGCTACACCTTC
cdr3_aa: CASTLGANYGYTF

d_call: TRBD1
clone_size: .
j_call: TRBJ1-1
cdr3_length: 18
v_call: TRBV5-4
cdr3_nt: TGTGCCAGCAGCTACGACAGGGGGTTCGTCGGCGATAGCACTGAAGCTTTCTTT
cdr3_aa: CASSYDRGFVGDSTEAFF

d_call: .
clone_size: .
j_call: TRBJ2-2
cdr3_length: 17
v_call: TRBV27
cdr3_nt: TGTGCCAGCAAATTGAGCCCGGGACAAAAGAACACCGGGGAGCTGTTTTTT
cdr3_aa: CASKLSPGQKNTGELFF

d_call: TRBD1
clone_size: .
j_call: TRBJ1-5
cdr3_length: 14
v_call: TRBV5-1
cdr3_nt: TGCGCCAGCAGCCCCGGACAGGGCGTCGAGCCCCAGCATTTT
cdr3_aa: CASSPGQGVEPQHF

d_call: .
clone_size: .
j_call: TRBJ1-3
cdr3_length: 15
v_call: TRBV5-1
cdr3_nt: TGCGCCAGCAGCTCCCTCGGAGGCTCTGGAAACACCATATATTTT
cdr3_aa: CASSSLGGSGNTIYF

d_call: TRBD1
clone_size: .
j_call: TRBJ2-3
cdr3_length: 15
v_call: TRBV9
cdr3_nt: TGTGCCAGCAGCCCCCAGGACAGGGCCACAGATACGCAGTATTTT
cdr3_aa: CASSPQDRATDTQYF

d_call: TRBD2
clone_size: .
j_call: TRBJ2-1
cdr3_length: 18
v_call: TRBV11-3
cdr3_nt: TGTGCCAGCAGCGCCCGACTAGCGGGAATCTATTTCAGCAATGAGCAGTTCTTC
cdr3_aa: CASSARLAGIYFSNEQFF

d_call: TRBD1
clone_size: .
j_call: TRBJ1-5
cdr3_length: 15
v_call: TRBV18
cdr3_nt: TGTGCCAGCTCACGAACGGGACAGTACAATCAGCCCCAGCATTTT
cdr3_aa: CASSRTGQYNQPQHF

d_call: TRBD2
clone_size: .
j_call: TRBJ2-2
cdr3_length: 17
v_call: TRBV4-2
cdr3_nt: TGTGCCAGCAGCCAAGTACTAGCGGGAGGGAGCACCGGGGAGCTGTTTTTT
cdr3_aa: CASSQVLAGGSTGELFF

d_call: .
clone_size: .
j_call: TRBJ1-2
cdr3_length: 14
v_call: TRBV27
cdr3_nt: TGTGCCAGCAGTTCCCAGGGATTCGACTATGGCTACACCTTC
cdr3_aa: CASSSQGFDYGYTF

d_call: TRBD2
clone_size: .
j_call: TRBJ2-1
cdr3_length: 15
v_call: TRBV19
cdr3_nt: TGTGCCAGTAGGGGGACTAGCGGGGCCTACAATGAGCAGTTCTTC
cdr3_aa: CASRGTSGAYNEQFF

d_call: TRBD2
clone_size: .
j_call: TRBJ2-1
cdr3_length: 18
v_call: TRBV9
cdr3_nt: TGTGCCAGCGAACCGGGACAGAGGACTAGCGGGCCCATCAATGAGCAGTTCTTC
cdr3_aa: CASEPGQRTSGPINEQFF

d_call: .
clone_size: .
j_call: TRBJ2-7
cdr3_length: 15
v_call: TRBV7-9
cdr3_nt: TGTGCCAGCAGCTCATCCAAAGACAGAAACTACGAGCAGTACTTC
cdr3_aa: CASSSSKDRNYEQYF

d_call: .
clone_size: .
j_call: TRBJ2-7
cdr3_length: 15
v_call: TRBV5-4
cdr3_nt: TGTGCCAGCAGCTCTCCCAGGGGAGACATCTACGAGCAGTACTTC
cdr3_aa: CASSSPRGDIYEQYF

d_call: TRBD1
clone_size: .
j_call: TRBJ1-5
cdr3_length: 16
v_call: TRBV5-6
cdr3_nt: TGTGCCAGCAGCGAGTCCCCGGACAGGGTGGGCCAGCCCCAGCATTTT
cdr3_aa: CASSESPDRVGQPQHF

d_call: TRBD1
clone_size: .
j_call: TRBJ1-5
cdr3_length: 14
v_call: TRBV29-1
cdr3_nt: TGCAGCGCTATGACAGGGGCGAACGATCAGCCCCAGCATTTT
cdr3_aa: CSAMTGANDQPQHF

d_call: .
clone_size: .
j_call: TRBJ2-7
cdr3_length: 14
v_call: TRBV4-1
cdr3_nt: TGCGCCAGCAGCCAAGGGACTGAGGTTGGCGAGCAGTACTTC
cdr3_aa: CASSQGTEVGEQYF